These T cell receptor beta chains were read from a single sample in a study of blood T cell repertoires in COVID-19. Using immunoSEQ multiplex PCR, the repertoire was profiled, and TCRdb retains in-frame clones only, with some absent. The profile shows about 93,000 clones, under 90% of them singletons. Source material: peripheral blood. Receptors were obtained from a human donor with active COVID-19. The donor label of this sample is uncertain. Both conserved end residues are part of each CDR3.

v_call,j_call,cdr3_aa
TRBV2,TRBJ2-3,CASRGTTASTDTQYF
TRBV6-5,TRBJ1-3,CASSYSGGSGNTIYF
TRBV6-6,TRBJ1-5,CASSRDRQYQPQHF
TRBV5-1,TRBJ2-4,CASSSDTGRGNIQYF
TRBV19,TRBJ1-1,CASIDRDRGNTEAFF
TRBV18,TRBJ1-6,CASCPQGSNSPLHF
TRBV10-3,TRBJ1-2,CAISEQGPYGYTF
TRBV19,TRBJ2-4,CASSTTSGVSKNIQYF
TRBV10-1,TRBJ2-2,CASSLQGAGDSGELFF
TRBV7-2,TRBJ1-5,CASSLDRAANQPQHF
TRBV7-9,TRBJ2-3,CASSGQGAISTDTQYF
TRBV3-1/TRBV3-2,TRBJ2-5,CASSLRLVGSSEVLETQYF
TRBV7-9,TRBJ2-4,CASSPGTASTKNIQYF
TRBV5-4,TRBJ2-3,CASSLYSGSSTDTQYF
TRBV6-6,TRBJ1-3,CASRELHSGNTIYF
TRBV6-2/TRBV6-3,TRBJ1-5,CASSIRDTNQPQHF
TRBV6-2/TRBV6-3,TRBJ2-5,CASSYTAGLLETQYF
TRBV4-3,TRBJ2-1,CASSQDFVAGGSISYNEQFF
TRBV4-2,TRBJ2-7,CASSGTGLSSYEQYF
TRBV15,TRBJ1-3,CATSRDYSGNTIYF
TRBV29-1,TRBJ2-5,CSVRRDSTRETQYF
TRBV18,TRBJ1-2,CASGSGGQGNYGYTF
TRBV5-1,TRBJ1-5,CASSFDRDQPQHF
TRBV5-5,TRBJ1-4,CASSKIPGGAGEKLFF
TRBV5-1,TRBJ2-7,CASSKKGFGTGTYEQYF
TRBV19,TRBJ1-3,CASRQGLGLGNTIYF
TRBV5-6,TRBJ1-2,CASSRTDRGPNYGYTF
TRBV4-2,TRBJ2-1,CASSLQPTSGYRLSSYNEQFF
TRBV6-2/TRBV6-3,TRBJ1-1,CASSTTGAGTEAFF
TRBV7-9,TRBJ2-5,CASSLTGTDQETQYF
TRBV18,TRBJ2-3,CASSPTVGQLIVHTQYF
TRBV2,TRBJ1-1,CASIGLGNTEAFF
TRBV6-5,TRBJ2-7,CASTPSTRSTYEQYF